These 2 T cell receptor beta chains came from one sample sequenced in a study of T cell changes during pregnancy in multiple sclerosis. Method: immunoSEQ multiplex PCR; TCRdb's copy keeps in-frame clones and lacks some. This sample yields more than 40,000 clones, of which around 92% are seen a single time; under 0.85% belongs to the top ten. The input for sequencing was CD4+ T cells from peripheral blood mononuclear cells, taken in the third trimester of pregnancy. The source is a female donor with multiple sclerosis, enrolled in a pregnancy study.

Here the CDR3 reads CASSLRQGNTEAFF. For the CDR3, the DNA is TGTGCCAGCAGCTTAAGGCAGGGGAACACTGAAGCTTTCTTT. The chain joins TRBV7-6 to TRBJ1-1; tentatively, D is TRBD1 (5 bases). The germline V and J ends were trimmed by 2 bases and 1 base, with 8 bases remaining between them. This CDR3 has 14 amino acids. Germline CDR1 SGHVS, CDR2 FNYEAQ.

The rearrangement joins TRBV27 to TRBJ2-7; 9 bases are shared with TRBD2. V trimming: 3 bases; J trimming: 4 bases; junction bases outside the gene matches: 7. The CDR3 is 15 amino acids. Germline assignment: CDR1 MNHEY and CDR2 SMNVEV (reference sequence). CDR3 region: CASSLTSGTLYEQYF. Written as DNA, the CDR3 is TGTGCCAGCAGTTTGACTAGCGGAACCCTTTACGAGCAGTACTTC.